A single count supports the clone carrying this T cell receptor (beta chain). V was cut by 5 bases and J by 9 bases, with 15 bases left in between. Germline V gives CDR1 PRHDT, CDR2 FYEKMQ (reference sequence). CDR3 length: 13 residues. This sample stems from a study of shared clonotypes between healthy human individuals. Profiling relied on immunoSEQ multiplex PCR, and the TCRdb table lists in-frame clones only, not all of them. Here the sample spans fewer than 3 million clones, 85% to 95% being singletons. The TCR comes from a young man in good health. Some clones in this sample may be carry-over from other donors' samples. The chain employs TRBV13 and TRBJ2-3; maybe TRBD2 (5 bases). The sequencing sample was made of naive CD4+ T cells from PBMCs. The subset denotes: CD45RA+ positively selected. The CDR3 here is CASSATRDGTQYF. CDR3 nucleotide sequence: TGTGCCAGCAGCGCCACTAGGGATGGGACGCAGTATTTT.